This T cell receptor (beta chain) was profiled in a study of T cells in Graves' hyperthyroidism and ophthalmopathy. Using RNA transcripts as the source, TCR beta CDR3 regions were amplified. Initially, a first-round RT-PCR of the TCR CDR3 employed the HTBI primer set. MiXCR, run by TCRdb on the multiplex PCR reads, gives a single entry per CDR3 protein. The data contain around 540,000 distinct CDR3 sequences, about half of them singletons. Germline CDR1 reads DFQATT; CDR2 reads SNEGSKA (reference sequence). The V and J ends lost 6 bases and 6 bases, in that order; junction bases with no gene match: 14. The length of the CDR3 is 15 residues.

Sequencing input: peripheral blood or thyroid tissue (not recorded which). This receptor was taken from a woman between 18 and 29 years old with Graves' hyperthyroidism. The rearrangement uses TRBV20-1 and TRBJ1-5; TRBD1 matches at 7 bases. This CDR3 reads CSALRNTGVGQPQHF. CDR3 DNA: TGCAGTGCCCTGAGAAATACAGGGGTCGGTCAGCCCCAGCATTTT.